The 21 T cell receptor beta chains reported below all come from one sample, sequenced in a study of blood T cell repertoires in COVID-19. The repertoire was sequenced with immunoSEQ multiplex PCR; TCRdb's copy has only in-frame clones and lacks some. The table lists a few hundred thousand clones, approximately 91% of them singletons. The sample taken for sequencing was PBMCs or T cells enriched from blood (not recorded which). The receptors derive from a woman aged 40 to 49 who had been exposed to COVID-19.

This clone was seen a few times. The rearrangement links TRBV2 to TRBJ2-7, with 12 positions matching TRBD1. Germline assignment: CDR1 SNHLY and CDR2 FYNNEI. This CDR3 contains 13 residues. V lost 7 bases and J lost 6; bases outside the gene matches: 4. The CDR3 spells CASTWGQGAEQYF. CDR3 nucleotide sequence: TGTGCCAGCACGTGGGGACAGGGGGCCGAGCAGTACTTC.

The rearrangement links TRBV4-3 to TRBJ2-7; D is undetermined. CDR3 length equals 14 residues. CDR1 and CDR2 (germline): LGHNA, YSLEER. V shed 1 base and J shed 2 bases, with 9 bases lying between them. CDR3 sequence: CASSQVPLAYEQYF. The CDR3 bases are TGCGCCAGCAGCCAAGTCCCCCTAGCCTACGAGCAGTACTTC.

This clone appeared a few times. The V gene is TRBV21-1, the J gene TRBJ1-1. TRBV21-1 is termed a pseudogene. The CDR3 runs to 12 residues. CDR3 DNA sequence: TGTGCCGGCGGAGCGGGGACGGCTGAAGCTTTCTTT. Translated, it gives CAGGAGTAEAFF.

The chain recombines TRBV7-8 with TRBJ2-3; D possibly corresponds to TRBD1 (6 bases). The CDR3 spans 16 residues. Germline assignment: CDR1 SGHVS and CDR2 FQNEAQ. The V and J ends lost 2 bases and 0 bases respectively, with 12 bases between them. CDR3 DNA: TGTGCCAGCAGCTTATATCAGGGGATTAGCACAGATACGCAGTATTTT. Its protein product is CASSLYQGISTDTQYF.

The chain has TRBV19 and TRBJ2-3, with a weak D call TRBD2 (6 bases). Trimming cost V 6 bases and J 6 bases, with 16 bases left between them. CDR1 is LNHDA and CDR2 is SQIVND in the germline V gene (reference sequence). The CDR3 has 14 amino acids. The CDR3 protein is CASSLAGLDDTQYF. The CDR3 bases are TGTGCCAGTAGCCTGGCGGGATTGGATGATACGCAGTATTTT.

The CDR3 protein is CAWTHYADRPTPYYGYTF. In DNA, the CDR3 is TGTGCCTGGACCCACTACGCCGACCGCCCCACACCTTACTATGGCTACACCTTC. This chain joins TRBV30 and TRBJ1-2, with D unclear. Germline-derived CDR1 and CDR2 are GTSNPN and SVGIG (reference sequence). The CDR3 covers 18 residues. V dropped 4 bases and J dropped 3 bases, with 27 bases sitting between them.

The J gene is TRBJ1-3, the V gene TRBV18; possible D gene TRBD1, 5 bases. The CDR3 is 15 residues long. The V and J ends lost 3 bases and 8 bases respectively, with 17 bases between them. CDR1 is KGHSH and CDR2 is LQKENI in the germline V gene. The CDR3 DNA is TGTGCCAGCTCACCTCCGGGACCGAGGGAGGACACCATATATTTT. It encodes CASSPPGPREDTIYF.

V gene TRBV9 combines with J gene TRBJ1-3; D remains unclear. Deletions cut 0 bases from V and 0 bases from J, with 7 bases between. CDR3 length equals 15 residues. The germline V gene has CDR1 SGDLS and CDR2 YYNGEE. CDR3 protein: CASSVAVNSGNTIYF. In DNA form, the CDR3 reads TGTGCCAGCAGCGTAGCAGTAAACTCTGGAAACACCATATATTTT.

This clone appeared a few times. The rearrangement links TRBV6-5 to TRBJ1-5; TRBD1 agrees at 10 bases. The CDR3 covers 14 residues. J was trimmed by 5 bases and V by 5 bases; bases with no gene match: 3. CDR1 and CDR2 from the germline V gene are MNHEY and SVGAGI. In DNA, the CDR3 is TGTGCCAGCAGTCGACAGGGGGCCGATCAGCCCCAGCATTTT. Translating gives CASSRQGADQPQHF.

This clone was picked up one time. The genes are TRBV5-1 and TRBJ1-6; D possibly corresponds to TRBD1 (5 bases). This CDR3 has 15 amino acids. Trimming took off 0 bases at V and 10 bases at J, with 14 bases between the two ends. Germline V gene data show CDR1 as SGHRS and CDR2 as YFSETQ. The CDR3 reads CASSLGQTVGSPLHF. DNA for the CDR3: TGCGCCAGCAGCTTGGGACAGACTGTTGGGTCACCCCTCCACTTT.

The table lists this clone with a count of one. The J gene is TRBJ1-2, the V gene TRBV5-4; D is uncertain. Deletions cut 1 base from V and 0 bases from J, with 22 bases between. The CDR3 contains 19 residues. Germline lookup yields CDR1 SGHNT and CDR2 YYREEE (reference sequence). This chain's CDR3 is CASSLISGSRIGANYGYTF. CDR3 bases: TGTGCCAGCAGCTTGATAAGCGGCAGCCGCATAGGAGCTAACTATGGCTACACCTTC.

CDR3 in amino acids: CASRTGGASNQPQHF. The DNA of the CDR3 is TGTGCCAGTAGAACAGGGGGCGCGAGCAATCAGCCCCAGCATTTT. This sequence joins TRBV19 and TRBJ1-5; 9 bases agree with TRBD1. Trimming at V came to 6 bases and at J to 1 base, leaving 4 bases not matched to a gene. CDR1 and CDR2 (germline): LNHDA, SQIVND (reference sequence). The CDR3 contains 15 residues.

In its sample, this clone was seen a few times. The chain joins TRBV18 to TRBJ1-5; D is ambiguous. Germline loops: CDR1 KGHSH, CDR2 LQKENI. V was trimmed by 0 bases and J by 9 bases, leaving 9 bases between them. This CDR3 has 13 amino acids. CDR3 nucleotides: TGTGCCAGCTCACCACCGGAGGGCCTGCCCCAGCATTTT. It encodes CASSPPEGLPQHF.

The chain employs TRBV11-2 and TRBJ2-7; D is perhaps TRBD2 (7 bases). CDR3 size: 16 residues. The V and J ends lost 5 bases and 3 bases respectively, with 20 bases between them. The germline V gene encodes CDR1 SGHAT and CDR2 FQNNGV. DNA for the CDR3: TGTGCCAGCAGCCGATTCGGGACCGGGGGGCGCTACGAGCAGTACTTC. It encodes CASSRFGTGGRYEQYF.

This chain links TRBV12-5 with TRBJ1-2; D is unresolved. V dropped 8 bases and J dropped 3 bases, with 16 bases sitting between them. The CDR3 totals 14 residues. Germline V gene data show CDR1 as LGHNT and CDR2 as FRNRAP. The CDR3 coding sequence is TGTGCTAGTACACCCCTGACGGGGTACTATGGCTACACCTTC. This codes for CASTPLTGYYGYTF.

This clone is a singleton in its sample. This chain uses TRBV27 with TRBJ1-1; no firm D call. The CDR3 contains 14 residues. V gave up 3 bases and J gave up 4 bases, with 12 bases separating them. Germline V gene sequence: CDR1 MNHEY, CDR2 SMNVEV (reference sequence). CDR3 nucleotides: TGTGCCAGCAGTTTTGAGCGCAAGCGCACTGAAGCTTTCTTT. Protein: CASSFERKRTEAFF.

The gene calls are TRBV18 and TRBJ2-7; D unclear. The CDR3 totals 11 residues. Germline CDR1 KGHSH, CDR2 LQKENI. Trimming took off 6 bases at V and 5 bases at J, with 8 bases between the two ends. The chain's CDR3 is CASSLADEQYF. CDR3 nucleotides: TGTGCCAGCTCCTTGGCGGACGAGCAGTACTTC.

This clone appeared once. The chain couples TRBV9 to TRBJ2-7, with D maybe TRBD1 (7 bases). The CDR3 contains 16 residues. Germline CDR1 and CDR2: SGDLS and YYNGEE. The germline V and J ends were trimmed by 0 bases and 2 bases, with 15 bases remaining between them. The CDR3, as DNA: TGTGCCAGCAGCGTAGGCGGGACAGCCGATGCCTACGAGCAGTACTTC. Its protein is CASSVGGTADAYEQYF.

The rearrangement uses TRBV12-3 or TRBV12-4 and TRBJ1-2; D not certain. CDR3 size: 13 residues. Trimming removed 2 bases at V and 6 bases at J, with 10 bases between. CDR3 DNA: TGTGCCAGCAGTTTACGGGGAGTGGATGGCTACACCTTC. Its translation is CASSLRGVDGYTF.

This clone was counted many times. The V call is TRBV29-1, the J call TRBJ1-4, with TRBD1 matching over 9 bases. V lost 1 base and J lost 9; bases outside the gene matches: 3. This CDR3 is 13 amino acids long. CDR1 is SQVTM and CDR2 is ANQGSEA in the germline V gene. CDR3: CSVEGGQGKKLFF. The CDR3 bases are TGCAGCGTTGAAGGCGGACAGGGGAAAAAACTGTTTTTT.

The V and J genes are TRBV14 and TRBJ2-3; 10 nucleotides agree with TRBD1. J gave up 4 bases and V 2 bases, and 3 bases lay outside the gene matches. The CDR3 length is 15 residues. Germline V lookup: CDR1 SGHDN, CDR2 FVKESK. CDR3 in amino acids: CASSQRTGGPDTQYF. Written as DNA, the CDR3 is TGTGCCAGCAGCCAAAGGACAGGGGGACCAGATACGCAGTATTTT.